These T cell receptor beta chains were read from a single sample in a study of identical twins. TCRdb recomputed calls from the 5' RACE reads with MiXCR, one row per CDR3 protein. The sample yields about 240,000 distinct CDR3 sequences, roughly 13% seen once. These data were also filed under a second study, of yellow fever vaccine responses in identical twins.

The sample taken for sequencing was memory (CD45RO+) T cells sorted from blood. The receptors come from a woman under 30 in good health. Both conserved end residues are part of each CDR3. Each record gives: J gene, V gene, D gene, clone size, CDR3 protein, CDR3 DNA. D genes are given only for firm matches. The size field is filled for only some rows; it gives once, few, many or a size class.

TRBJ1-1,TRBV12-3/TRBV12-4,.,few,CASSWNQGSEAFF,TGTGCCAGCAGTTGGAACCAGGGGTCTGAAGCTTTCTTT
TRBJ1-5,TRBV27,.,few,CASSLSRGNQPQHF,TGTGCCAGCAGTTTGAGCAGGGGAAATCAGCCCCAGCATTTT
TRBJ1-1,TRBV7-2,.,.,CASSEDIRTEAFF,TGTGCCAGCAGCGAGGACATCAGGACTGAAGCTTTCTTT
TRBJ2-1,TRBV7-2,.,many,CATTQRLGQFF,TGTGCCACCACCCAGCGATTGGGGCAGTTCTTC
TRBJ1-1,TRBV15,.,.,CATSRDAWGVSEAFF,TGTGCCACCAGCAGAGATGCGTGGGGGGTCAGTGAAGCTTTCTTT
TRBJ2-2,TRBV10-3,.,few,CAISESGAGDTGELFF,TGTGCCATCAGTGAGTCCGGAGCGGGCGACACCGGGGAGCTGTTTTTT
TRBJ2-5,TRBV7-8,.,.,CASSLAFPRVPQETQYF,TGTGCCAGCAGCTTAGCCTTTCCGCGGGTCCCCCAAGAGACCCAGTACTTC
TRBJ2-7,TRBV30,TRBD2,.,CAWSRGLAGKTYEQYF,TGTGCCTGGAGTCGGGGGCTAGCGGGGAAAACCTACGAGCAGTACTTC
TRBJ2-7,TRBV5-6,TRBD2,.,CASSFLAGEGSYEQYF,TGTGCCAGCAGCTTCCTAGCGGGAGAGGGTTCCTACGAGCAGTACTTC
TRBJ2-1,TRBV7-2,TRBD2,.,CASSLGLAEVNEQFF,TGTGCCAGCAGCTTAGGTCTAGCGGAAGTCAATGAGCAGTTCTTC
TRBJ2-5,TRBV5-4,TRBD2,few,CASSLGAGMETQYF,TGTGCCAGCAGCTTGGGAGCGGGGATGGAGACCCAGTACTTC